This T cell receptor (beta chain) was sequenced for a study of blood T cell repertoires in COVID-19. CDR3 length equals 11 residues. Germline CDR1 reads SQVTM; CDR2 reads ANQGSEA. Trimming removed 6 bases from V and 6 bases from J, with 12 bases in between. Original methodology: Nucleated cell counts were estimated from reference gene primer amplification. Libraries were prepared by immunoSEQ multiplex PCR; TCRdb keeps only in-frame clonotypes and omits some of them. The V and J calls and clone size come from that table; D and trimming were worked out from the DNA. In the table there are about 210,000 clones, 80% to 90% of which are singletons.

This TCR came from a middle-aged man with acute or convalescent COVID-19. The sequencing input was peripheral blood. V is TRBV29-1 and J is TRBJ2-7; tentative D call: TRBD2 (6 bases). Here the CDR3 reads CSVRPGVEQYF. CDR3 coding DNA: TGCAGCGTCCGGCCGGGGGTCGAGCAGTACTTC.